This TCR beta chain was recovered during a study of blood T cell repertoires in COVID-19. The wider study: Samples of COVID-19 (acute and convalescent) were obtained from the United States, Italy and Spain. T cells, B-cell-depleted T cells, or PBMCs supplied cDNA or gDNA.

Self-reported history from a screening survey and questionnaire set each donor's cohort. Recovered status in Cohort 3 required two negative PCRs, clearance, or symptom resolution. Sequenced by immunoSEQ multiplex PCR; TCRdb stores in-frame clones only, minus some. There are some 130,000 clones in the sample; roughly 87% occur only once, and 18% lies in the top ten. This CDR3 spans 15 amino acids. V was shortened by 0 bases and J by 6 bases, with 12 bases between the two germline ends. Germline V gene lookup returns CDR1 LGHNT and CDR2 FRNRAP. Sequenced input: PBMCs or T cells enriched from blood (not recorded which). The rearrangement links TRBV12-5 to TRBJ1-5, with a weak D call TRBD1 (6 bases). The TCR was taken from a man aged 30-40 years who had recovered from COVID-19. As DNA, the CDR3 is TGTGCTAGTGGTTTGGTACAGGGAACAGGTCAGCCCCAGCATTTT. It specifies CASGLVQGTGQPQHF.